A selection of T cell receptor beta chains follows, all from one sample in a study of T cell responses to AZD1222 COVID-19 vaccine. Profiling relied on immunoSEQ multiplex PCR, and the TCRdb table lists in-frame clones only, not all of them. The sample lists 60,000 to 95,000 clones; roughly 84% were seen once. This specimen was peripheral blood, taken 28 days after the second AZD1222 dose. The receptor set was obtained from an adult who received the AZD1222 COVID-19 vaccine. CDR3s include the opening cysteine and the closing phenylalanine or tryptophan. A D gene is named only where the DNA matches it firmly. Some rows mark clone size as missing; the rest say once, few, many or name a class of expanded clone.

cdr3_aa cdr3_nt j_call clone_size d_call v_call
CASSPEQGSGSPLHF TGTGCCAGCAGCCCAGAACAGGGGTCTGGTTCACCCCTCCACTTT TRBJ1-6 - TRBD1 TRBV7-2
CASSLRGTSVEHEQFF TGTGCCAGCAGCTTACGCGGGACTAGCGTGGAGCATGAGCAGTTCTTC TRBJ2-1 - TRBD2 TRBV7-3
CASREGQDYGYTF TGTGCCAGCAGGGAAGGACAGGACTATGGCTACACCTTC TRBJ1-2 - TRBD1 TRBV6-1
CASSSLWGNRGGTDTQYF TGTGCCAGCAGCTCCTTGTGGGGAAACAGGGGGGGCACAGATACGCAGTATTTT TRBJ2-3 - TRBD1 TRBV5-5
CSVEGRLNTEAFF TGCAGCGTTGAAGGGCGGCTGAACACTGAAGCTTTCTTT TRBJ1-1 - - TRBV29-1
CALSGSPNSPLHF TGTGCCCTAAGCGGGAGTCCTAATTCACCCCTCCACTTT TRBJ1-6 few - TRBV6-5
CASSLGSYNEQFF TGCGCCAGCAGCTTAGGATCCTACAATGAGCAGTTCTTC TRBJ2-1 once - TRBV5-1
CASRQTGLAGGDEQYF TGTGCCAGCAGACAAACGGGACTAGCGGGGGGGGACGAGCAGTACTTC TRBJ2-7 - TRBD2 TRBV28
CASSDLSGGRSNEQFF TGTGCCAGCAGTGACCTTAGCGGGGGCCGGTCCAATGAGCAGTTCTTC TRBJ2-1 - TRBD2 TRBV25-1
CASSPRTSGGLDSRNNEQFF TGTGCCAGCTCACCGCGGACTAGCGGGGGGCTCGACTCCCGCAACAATGAGCAGTTCTTC TRBJ2-1 few TRBD2 TRBV18
CASSIALRGGELFF TGTGCCAGTAGTATCGCCTTGAGGGGGGGGGAGCTGTTTTTT TRBJ2-2 - - TRBV19
CASSWDPHRSYEQYF TGCGCCAGCAGCTGGGATCCGCACAGGTCCTACGAGCAGTACTTC TRBJ2-7 - - TRBV5-1
CATAGTGLYEQYF TGTGCCACCGCCGGGACAGGGTTGTACGAGCAGTACTTC TRBJ2-7 - TRBD1 TRBV19
CASSQGAGAYNEQFF TGTGCCAGCTCACAGGGGGCAGGCGCCTACAATGAGCAGTTCTTC TRBJ2-1 once TRBD1 TRBV18
CASSLRGGLRAQHF TGTGCCAGCAGTTTACGGGGGGGTTTACGGGCCCAGCATTTT TRBJ1-5 - - TRBV28
CASSYGPDTQYF TGTGCCAGCAGTTACGGCCCGGATACGCAGTATTTT TRBJ2-3 - - TRBV28
CASRPGGGGDYGYTF TGTGCCAGCAGACCCGGTGGGGGGGGAGACTATGGCTACACCTTC TRBJ1-2 - - TRBV28
CASSSRRQSGELFF TGTGCCAGCAGTTCCCGCCGACAGTCCGGGGAGCTGTTTTTT TRBJ2-2 - - TRBV28
CASGTGAAQEYF TGTGCCAGCGGGACAGGGGCGGCACAGGAGTACTTC TRBJ2-7 - TRBD1 TRBV18
CASSEIGGGARYNEQFF TGTGCCAGCAGTGAAATAGGTGGGGGGGCGAGGTACAATGAGCAGTTCTTC TRBJ2-1 - - TRBV6-1
CASSRQVAGNTIYF TGTGCCAGTAGTCGACAGGTGGCTGGAAACACCATATATTTT TRBJ1-3 - - TRBV19
CASRPGLATDTQYF TGTGCCAGCAGGCCGGGACTAGCAACAGATACGCAGTATTTT TRBJ2-3 - TRBD2 TRBV6-5
CASSLRESAYNSPLHF TGTGCCAGCAGCCTCCGGGAATCCGCCTATAATTCACCCCTCCACTTT TRBJ1-6 once - TRBV14
CASSLTSPDTGELFF TGTGCCAGCAGCTTAACCAGTCCGGACACCGGGGAGCTGTTTTTT TRBJ2-2 - - TRBV7-2
CASGLTQPQHF TGTGCTAGTGGTTTGACCCAGCCCCAGCATTTT TRBJ1-5 - - TRBV12-5
CASGDFGTGAMNTEAFF TGTGCCAGCGGAGACTTCGGGACAGGGGCCATGAACACTGAAGCTTTCTTT TRBJ1-1 - TRBD1 TRBV2
CSASIQGASFGHTF TGCAGTGCTAGTATCCAGGGGGCGTCTTTTGGCCACACCTTC TRBJ1-2 once TRBD1 TRBV20-1
CASSPSATGHTGELFF TGTGCCAGCAGCCCCTCGGCCACAGGGCACACCGGGGAGCTGTTTTTT TRBJ2-2 few - TRBV6-2/TRBV6-3
CASSPIAGGRETQYF TGTGCCAGCAGCCCCATAGCGGGGGGGAGAGAGACCCAGTACTTC TRBJ2-5 - TRBD2 TRBV7-9
CASSRTGGWYNEQFF TGTGCCAGCAGCAGGACAGGGGGCTGGTACAATGAGCAGTTCTTC TRBJ2-1 - TRBD1 TRBV5-6
CSVEGGREYGYTF TGCAGCGTTGAAGGGGGCAGGGAATATGGCTACACCTTC TRBJ1-2 - - TRBV29-1
CASSFGLYPLAGGSQVAELFF TGCGCCAGCAGCTTCGGTCTATATCCACTAGCGGGGGGATCCCAGGTCGCGGAGCTGTTTTTT TRBJ2-2 few TRBD2 TRBV5-1
CASSFLNMVEQYF TGTGCCAGCAGTTTCCTAAATATGGTCGAGCAGTACTTC TRBJ2-7 - - TRBV12-3/TRBV12-4
CASSLPLAGVNEQFF TGTGCCAGCAGCTTACCCCTAGCGGGGGTAAATGAGCAGTTCTTC TRBJ2-1 - TRBD2 TRBV7-3
CASSTSGGSNQPQHF TGTGCCAGTAGTACCTCAGGGGGCAGCAATCAGCCCCAGCATTTT TRBJ1-5 - TRBD1 TRBV19
CASSLVAGGRNEQFF TGCGCCAGCAGCTTGGTAGCGGGGGGGCGGAATGAGCAGTTCTTC TRBJ2-1 - TRBD2 TRBV5-1